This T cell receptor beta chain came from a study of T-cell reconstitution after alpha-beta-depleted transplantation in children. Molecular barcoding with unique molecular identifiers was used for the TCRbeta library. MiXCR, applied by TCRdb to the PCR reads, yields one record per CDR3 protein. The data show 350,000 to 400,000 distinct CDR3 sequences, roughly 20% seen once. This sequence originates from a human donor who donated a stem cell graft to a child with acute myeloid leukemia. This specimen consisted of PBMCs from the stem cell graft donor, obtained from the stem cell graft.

In DNA form, the CDR3 reads TGCGCCAGCAGCTCGCAGGGGGCGCGGACAGATACGCAGTATTTT. Its protein product is CASSSQGARTDTQYF. This chain connects TRBV5-1 to TRBJ2-3, with TRBD1 matching 8 bases. The trim removed 3 bases at V and 3 bases at J, leaving 6 bases unmatched. This CDR3 contains 15 residues. The germline V gene has CDR1 SGHRS and CDR2 YFSETQ. The whole variable domain, filled in from reference TRBV5-1 and TRBJ2-3, reads KAGVTQTPRYLIKTRGQQVTLSCSPISGHRSVSWYQQTPGQGLQFLFEYFSETQRNKGNFPGRFSGRQFSNSRSEMNVSTLELGDSALYLCASSSQGARTDTQYFGPGTRLTVL.